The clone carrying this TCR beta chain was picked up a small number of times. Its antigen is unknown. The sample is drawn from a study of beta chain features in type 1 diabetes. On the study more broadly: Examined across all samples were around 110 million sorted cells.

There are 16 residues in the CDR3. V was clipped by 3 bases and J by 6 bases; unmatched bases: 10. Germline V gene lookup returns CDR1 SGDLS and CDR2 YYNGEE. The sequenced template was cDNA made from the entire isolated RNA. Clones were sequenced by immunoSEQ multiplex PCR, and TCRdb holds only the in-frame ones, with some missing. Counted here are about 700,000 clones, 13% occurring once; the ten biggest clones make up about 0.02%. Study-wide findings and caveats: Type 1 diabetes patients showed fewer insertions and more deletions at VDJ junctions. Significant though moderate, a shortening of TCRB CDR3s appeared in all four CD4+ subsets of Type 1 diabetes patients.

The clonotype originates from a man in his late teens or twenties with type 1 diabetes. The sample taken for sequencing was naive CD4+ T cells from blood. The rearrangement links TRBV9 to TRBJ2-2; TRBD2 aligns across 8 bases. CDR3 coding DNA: TGTGCCAGCAGCGCCCAAAGCGGGGGTAACGCCGGGGAGCTGTTTTTT. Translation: CASSAQSGGNAGELFF.